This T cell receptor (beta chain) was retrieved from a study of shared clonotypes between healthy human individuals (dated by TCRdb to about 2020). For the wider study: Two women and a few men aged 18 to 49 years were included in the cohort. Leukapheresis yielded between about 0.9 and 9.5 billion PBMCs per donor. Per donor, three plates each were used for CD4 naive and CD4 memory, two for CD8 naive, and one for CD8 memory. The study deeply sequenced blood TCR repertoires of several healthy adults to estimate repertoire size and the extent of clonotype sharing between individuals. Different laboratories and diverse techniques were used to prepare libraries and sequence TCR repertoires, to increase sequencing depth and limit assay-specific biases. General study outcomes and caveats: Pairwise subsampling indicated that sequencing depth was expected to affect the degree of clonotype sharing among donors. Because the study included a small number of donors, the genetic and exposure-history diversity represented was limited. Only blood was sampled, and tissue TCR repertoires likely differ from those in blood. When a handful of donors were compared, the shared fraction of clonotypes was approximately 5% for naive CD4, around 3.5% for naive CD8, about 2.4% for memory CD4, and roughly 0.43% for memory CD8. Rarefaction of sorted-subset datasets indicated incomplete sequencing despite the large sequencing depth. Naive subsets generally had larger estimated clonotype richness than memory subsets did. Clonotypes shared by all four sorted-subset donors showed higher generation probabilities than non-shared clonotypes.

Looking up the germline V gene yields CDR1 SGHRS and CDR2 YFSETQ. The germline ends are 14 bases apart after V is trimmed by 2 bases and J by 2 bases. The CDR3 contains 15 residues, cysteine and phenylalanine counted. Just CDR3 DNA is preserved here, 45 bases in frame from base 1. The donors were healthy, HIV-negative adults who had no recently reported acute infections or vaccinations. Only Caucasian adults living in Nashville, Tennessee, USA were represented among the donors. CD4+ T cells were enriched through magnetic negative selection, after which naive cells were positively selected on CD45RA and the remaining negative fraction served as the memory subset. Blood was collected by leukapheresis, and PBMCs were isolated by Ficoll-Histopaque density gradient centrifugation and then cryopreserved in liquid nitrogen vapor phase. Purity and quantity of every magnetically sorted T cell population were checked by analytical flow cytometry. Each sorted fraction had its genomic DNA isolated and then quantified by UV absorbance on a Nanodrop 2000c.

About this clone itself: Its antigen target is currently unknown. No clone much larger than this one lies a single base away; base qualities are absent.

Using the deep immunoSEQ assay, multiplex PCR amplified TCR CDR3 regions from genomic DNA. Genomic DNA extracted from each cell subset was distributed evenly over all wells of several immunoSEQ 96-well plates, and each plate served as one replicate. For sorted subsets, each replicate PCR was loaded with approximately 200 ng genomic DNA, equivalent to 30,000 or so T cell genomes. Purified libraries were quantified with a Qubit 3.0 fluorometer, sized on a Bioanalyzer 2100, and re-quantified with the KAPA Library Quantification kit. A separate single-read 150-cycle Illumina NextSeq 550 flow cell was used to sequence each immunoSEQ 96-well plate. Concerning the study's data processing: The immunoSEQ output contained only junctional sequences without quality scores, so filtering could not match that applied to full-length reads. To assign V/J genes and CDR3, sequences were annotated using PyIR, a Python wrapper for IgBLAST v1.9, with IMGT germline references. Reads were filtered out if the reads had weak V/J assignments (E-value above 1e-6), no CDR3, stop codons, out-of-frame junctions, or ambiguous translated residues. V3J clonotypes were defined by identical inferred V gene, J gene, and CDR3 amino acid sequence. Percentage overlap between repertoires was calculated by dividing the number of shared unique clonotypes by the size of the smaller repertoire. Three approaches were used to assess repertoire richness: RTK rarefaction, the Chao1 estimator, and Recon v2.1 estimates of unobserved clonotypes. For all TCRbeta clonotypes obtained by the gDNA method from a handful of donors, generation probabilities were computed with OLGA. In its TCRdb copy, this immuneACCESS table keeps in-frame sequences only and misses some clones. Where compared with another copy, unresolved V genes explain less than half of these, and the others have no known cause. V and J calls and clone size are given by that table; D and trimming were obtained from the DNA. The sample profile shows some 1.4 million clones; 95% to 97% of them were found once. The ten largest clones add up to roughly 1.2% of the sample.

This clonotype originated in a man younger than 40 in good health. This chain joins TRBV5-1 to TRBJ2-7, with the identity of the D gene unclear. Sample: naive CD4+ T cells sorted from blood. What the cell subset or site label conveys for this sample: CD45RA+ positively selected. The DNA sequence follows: TGCGCCAGCAGCTTTAACGGGCCGGGTACCTACGAGCAGTACTTC. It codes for CASSFNGPGTYEQYF.